This note documents a single T cell receptor beta chain sequence. The data stem from a study of T cells after yellow fever vaccination. TCRdb processed the 5' RACE reads anew with MiXCR; each CDR3 protein has one entry. This sample carries over 110,000 distinct CDR3 sequences, around 7.7% of them seen once, and the ten largest clones take less than 0.85%. In germline, CDR1 is MNHEY, CDR2 SVGAGI. This CDR3 contains 15 residues. Trimming pared 6 bases from V and 3 bases from J, leaving 18 bases between. This chain joins TRBV6-5 and TRBJ2-7; D is tentatively TRBD1 or TRBD2 (5 bases each). This receptor was identified in a man in his thirties or forties who received the YFV17D yellow fever vaccine. The sequencing used CD4+ T cells sorted from PBMCs, collected 5 days after the yellow fever booster vaccination. CDR3 in amino acids: CASSRDGSYSYEQYF. CDR3 nucleotide sequence: TGTGCCAGCAGCAGGGACGGAAGCTACAGCTACGAGCAGTACTTC.